One sample yielded the 3 T cell receptor beta chains listed below, sequenced in a study of cytomegalovirus exposure and HLA in healthy donors. The PCR contained 60 Vbeta and 13 Jbeta primers. Some clones are missing from TCRdb's copy, which holds only in-frame ones; the method was immunoSEQ multiplex PCR. The sample records fewer than 90,000 clones, roughly 67% being singletons. The sequenced sample consisted of PBMCs. These receptors were obtained from a man between 35 and 55 years old in good health and CMV-seropositive.

CDR3 region: CASSTGDNLNTGELFF. In nucleotides, the CDR3 is TGTGCCAGCAGCACAGGGGACAATTTGAACACCGGGGAGCTGTTTTTT. V and J are TRBV7-3 and TRBJ2-2; 7 bases match TRBD1. The CDR3 runs 16 residues. With 5 bases clipped from V and 1 base from J, the junction kept 7 bases outside the gene matches. CDR1 is SGHTA and CDR2 is FQGTGA in the germline V gene.

The V and J genes are TRBV27 and TRBJ2-6; 7 nucleotides align to TRBD1. CDR1 is MNHEY, CDR2 SMNVEV, per germline (reference sequence). V trimming: 6 bases; J trimming: 0 bases; junction bases outside the gene matches: 8. CDR3 size: 17 residues. CDR3 region: CASRRQGTFSGANVLTF. The CDR3 DNA reads as TGTGCCAGCAGGAGACAGGGAACCTTCTCTGGGGCCAACGTCCTGACTTTC.

V usage is TRBV30 and J usage is TRBJ2-7; TRBD1 might be the D (5 bases). CDR3 length equals 15 residues. Germline assignment: CDR1 GTSNPN and CDR2 SVGIG (reference sequence). V lost 0 bases to trimming and J lost 6 bases, with 18 bases between them. The CDR3 DNA sequence: TGTGCCTGGAGTGTGGTAGGGGTCTCAGGTGGCGAGCAGTACTTC. Amino acids: CAWSVVGVSGGEQYF.